This T cell receptor beta chain was documented in a study of Ad26.COV2.S vaccination and SARS-CoV-2 variants. Overall study context: Donor got 5x10^10 or 1x10^11 viral particles of Ad26.COV2.S. General study points: Those who received vaccine or placebo ended up with similar non-spike TCR breadth.

There are 13 residues in the CDR3. V was pared by 7 bases and J by 5 bases, with 14 bases between. Germline values: CDR1 MNHEY, CDR2 SVGAGI. Treatment specified: some 19 received Ad26.COV2.S at low or high dose, single or two shots; five or six received placebo; per-sample allocation not given. It was on day 63 after the first vaccine or placebo injection that samples were taken. The protocol was immunoSEQ multiplex PCR, while the TCRdb copy is restricted to in-frame clones and leaves out a portion. The data show over 450,000 clones, roughly nine tenths seen once. With regard to this clone: Its antigen is as yet unknown.

The rearrangement uses TRBV6-5 and TRBJ2-5, with a tentative D call TRBD1 (6 bases). The receptor's source is a person between 18 and 60 years old who received the Ad26.COV2.S COVID-19 vaccine or a placebo. Source: peripheral blood, taken in a trial of Ad26.COV2.S vaccine versus placebo. CDR3 protein: CASTKLRGETQYF. CDR3 coding DNA: TGTGCCAGCACTAAATTAAGGGGGGAGACCCAGTACTTC.